These T cell receptor beta chains were read from a single sample in a study of T cell responses to AZD1222 COVID-19 vaccine. Only in-frame clones appear in the TCRdb table, and some are missing; sequencing was by immunoSEQ multiplex PCR. The table includes 85,000 to 110,000 clones, 80% to 90% detected once. Sequencing used peripheral blood, obtained on day 0 of AZD1222 vaccination. All receptors derive from an adult in good health. The CDR3 runs from the conserved cysteine through the conserved F or W. D genes are given only for firm matches. Expanded clones get a size class; other rows say once, few or many, or leave the size out.

D,size,J,V,DNA,CDR3
.,.,TRBJ2-1,TRBV7-9,TGTGCCAGCAGCTTAGATGTGGGCGATGAGCAGTTCTTC,CASSLDVGDEQFF
TRBD1,.,TRBJ1-6,TRBV28,TGTGCCAGCAGACAGGGGGCTTTTTTTAACTCACCCCTCCACTTT,CASRQGAFFNSPLHF
.,.,TRBJ1-2,TRBV19,TGTGCCAGTAGTATTAGGGAAAGCTATGGCTACACCTTC,CASSIRESYGYTF
TRBD1,.,TRBJ2-7,TRBV5-1,TGCGCCAGCAGCTTCCGGGACAGGGCTTACGAGCAGTACTTC,CASSFRDRAYEQYF
TRBD2,.,TRBJ2-7,TRBV15,TGTGCCACCAGCAGAGATCAGGGGCTAGCGGGCTACTCCTATGAGCAGTACTTC,CATSRDQGLAGYSYEQYF
.,.,TRBJ1-2,TRBV9,TGTGCCAGCAGCGTAGGCAGCCTTGGGGGCTACACCTTC,CASSVGSLGGYTF
TRBD1,.,TRBJ1-6,TRBV5-1,TGCGCCAGCAGCCCTGGACAGGGATTCTCACCCCTCCACTTT,CASSPGQGFSPLHF
.,.,TRBJ2-1,TRBV13,TGTGCCAGCAGCTCCTCGACGGACTGGGGGTACAATGAGCAGTTCTTC,CASSSSTDWGYNEQFF
.,.,TRBJ1-6,TRBV7-6,TGTGCCAGCAGACCTTTCCCTGGCTCCTCCTCACCCCTCCACTTT,CASRPFPGSSSPLHF
TRBD2,.,TRBJ2-1,TRBV27,TGTGCCAGCAGTTTAGAGAGCGGGAATGTCCATGAGCAGTTCTTC,CASSLESGNVHEQFF
.,.,TRBJ1-3,TRBV6-6,TGTGCCAGCAGTTACCTAGGCACTGGAAACACCATATATTTT,CASSYLGTGNTIYF
.,.,TRBJ1-6,TRBV7-8,TGTGCCAGCAGCTTTCCCAATTCACCCCTCCACTTT,CASSFPNSPLHF
TRBD1,.,TRBJ1-5,TRBV30,TGTGCCTGGAGTAGAGGGGGCATCAATCAGCCCCAGCATTTT,CAWSRGGINQPQHF
.,.,TRBJ2-6,TRBV4-3,TGCGCCAGCAGCCAAGACGCGGGGGCGATCAACGTCCTGACTTTC,CASSQDAGAINVLTF
.,.,TRBJ2-7,TRBV6-1,TGTGCCAGCAGTGAAGTTCGGGGTGCTGGTGTCGAGCAGTACTTC,CASSEVRGAGVEQYF
.,.,TRBJ1-5,TRBV7-3,TGTGCCAGCAGCTTGGGCCCCTCTCAGCCCCAGCATTTT,CASSLGPSQPQHF
TRBD1,.,TRBJ1-1,TRBV5-4,TGTGCCAGCAGCTGGGGGACAGGGGTGAACACTGAAGCTTTCTTT,CASSWGTGVNTEAFF
.,.,TRBJ1-3,TRBV3-1/TRBV3-2,TGTGCCACCTCACAGGGAACAGGAAACACCATATATTTT,CATSQGTGNTIYF
.,.,TRBJ2-2,TRBV5-5,TGTGCCAGCACCCCAGGGAACACCGGGGAGCTGTTTTTT,CASTPGNTGELFF
TRBD1,.,TRBJ2-7,TRBV5-4,TGTGCCAGCAGCGAGGGACAGGGGGACGAGCAGTACTTC,CASSEGQGDEQYF
.,.,TRBJ2-5,TRBV10-1,TGCGCCAGCAGTGAGTGGGAAGGAGAGACCCAGTACTTC,CASSEWEGETQYF
TRBD2,once,TRBJ2-1,TRBV7-2,TGTGCCAGCAGCTTAGGGGCGAGCGGGAGTACCGGGCAGTTCTTC,CASSLGASGSTGQFF
.,.,TRBJ2-6,TRBV27,TGTGCCAGCAGTTCCGGGACATACTCTGGGGCCAACGTCCTGACTTTC,CASSSGTYSGANVLTF
.,.,TRBJ1-2,TRBV27,TGTGCCAGCAGTTTATCGGACGGGGGCTATGGCTACACCTTC,CASSLSDGGYGYTF
TRBD1,few,TRBJ1-6,TRBV7-9,TGTGCCAGCAGCTTAGAGGGGACAGGGGGCTCGGTTTCACCCCTCCACTTT,CASSLEGTGGSVSPLHF
.,.,TRBJ2-7,TRBV7-2,TGTGCCAGCAGTTCAGCCACGGGCCACTACGAGCAGTACTTC,CASSSATGHYEQYF
.,.,TRBJ1-1,TRBV5-1,TGCGCCAGCAGCTTTGACCTCACTGAAGCTTTCTTT,CASSFDLTEAFF
TRBD2,.,TRBJ2-7,TRBV3-1/TRBV3-2,TGTGCCAGCAGCCCTACCGGACTAGCTGGGAGGGCCTACGAGCAGTACTTC,CASSPTGLAGRAYEQYF
.,.,TRBJ1-3,TRBV6-5,TGTGCCAGCGCGCGGCAGGCGAACACCATATATTTT,CASARQANTIYF
.,few,TRBJ2-1,TRBV18,TGTGCCAGCTCCCATACAGGGGAGGGGTTATCCTACAATGAGCAGTTCTTC,CASSHTGEGLSYNEQFF
.,.,TRBJ1-3,TRBV5-6,TGTGCCAGCAGCTGGGGACACCACTCTGGAAACACCATATATTTT,CASSWGHHSGNTIYF
TRBD1,.,TRBJ1-2,TRBV7-3,TGTGCCAGCAGCTTATCGGGACAGGGAACGGATGGCTACACCTTC,CASSLSGQGTDGYTF
.,.,TRBJ1-6,TRBV4-3,TGCGCCAGCAGCCAAGATAAATATGGCAATTCACCCCTCCACTTT,CASSQDKYGNSPLHF
TRBD1,few,TRBJ2-5,TRBV18,TGTGCCAGCTCCCAAGGACAGGGAGAGACCCAGTACTTC,CASSQGQGETQYF
TRBD1,.,TRBJ2-3,TRBV9,TGTGCCAGCAGCACACAGGGGGGCGATACGCAGTATTTT,CASSTQGGDTQYF
.,.,TRBJ2-2,TRBV5-1,TGCGCCAGCAGCTTGGCCCAGGGGAACACCGGGGAGCTGTTTTTT,CASSLAQGNTGELFF
.,.,TRBJ1-1,TRBV5-1,TGCGCCAGCAGCTTGGATGGGGGCCAGGGTGAAGCTTTCTTT,CASSLDGGQGEAFF
TRBD1,once,TRBJ1-3,TRBV28,TGTGCCAGCAGTTTTAGGACAGGGACGATATCTGGAAACACCATATATTTT,CASSFRTGTISGNTIYF
TRBD2,.,TRBJ2-7,TRBV4-3,TGCGCCAGCAGCCAAGGCGAGACTAGCCCCGGTTACGAGCAGTACTTC,CASSQGETSPGYEQYF
.,once,TRBJ1-1,TRBV14,TGTGCCAGCAGCCGACCCGGGTCCTGGGATGCTGAAGCTTTCTTT,CASSRPGSWDAEAFF
.,.,TRBJ1-2,TRBV10-3,TGTGCCATCAGCCGGACAGACTACTATGGCTACACCTTC,CAISRTDYYGYTF
.,.,TRBJ1-5,TRBV5-4,TGTGCCAGCAGCTTGGATGGCAGGATCAATCAGCCCCAGCATTTT,CASSLDGRINQPQHF
.,.,TRBJ2-3,TRBV28,TGTGCCAGCAGTCCTGTTGGGCACAACACAGATACGCAGTATTTT,CASSPVGHNTDTQYF
.,.,TRBJ2-3,TRBV9,TGTGCCAGCAGCGTAGGGCAGGGAAAATTGACAGATACGCAGTATTTT,CASSVGQGKLTDTQYF
.,.,TRBJ1-2,TRBV28,TGTGCCAGCAGTTCCCCGGGTTATGGCTACACCTTC,CASSSPGYGYTF
.,.,TRBJ2-5,TRBV7-3,TGTGCCAGCAGCTTCGGACAGCAAGAGACCCAGTACTTC,CASSFGQQETQYF
TRBD2,.,TRBJ2-7,TRBV6-2/TRBV6-3,TGTGCCAGCAGTTACTGGACTAGCGGGAAAGTCTACGAGCAGTACTTC,CASSYWTSGKVYEQYF